The rows below give T cell receptor beta chains drawn from one sample of a study of blood T cell repertoires in COVID-19. The data were produced by immunoSEQ multiplex PCR, yet TCRdb's version contains in-frame clones alone and is incomplete. This sample has 110,000 to 150,000 clones, with about 70% found just once. Sequenced sample: peripheral blood. All receptors derive from a man of 80 years or more with acute or convalescent COVID-19. Both conserved end residues are part of each CDR3. The order of the fields is V gene, clone size, D gene, J gene, CDR3 DNA, CDR3 protein. A D gene is named only where the DNA matches it firmly. Clone size is shown for a subset of rows, as once, few, many or a class of expanded clone.

TRBV4-3	-	TRBD1	TRBJ1-2	TGCGCCAGCAACCGGGACAGGGGCTATGGCTACACCTTC	CASNRDRGYGYTF
TRBV24-1	-	TRBD1	TRBJ2-2	TGTGCCACCAGTGATCCCCGGACAGGGGGATTGACCGGGGAGCTGTTTTTT	CATSDPRTGGLTGELFF
TRBV19	-	-	TRBJ1-4	TGTGCCAGTAGTGTCTACAGGGAAAAACTGTTTTTT	CASSVYREKLFF
TRBV3-1/TRBV3-2	once	TRBD1	TRBJ1-1	TGTGCCAGCAGCCCGACAGGGGGTCTCACTGAAGCTTTCTTT	CASSPTGGLTEAFF
TRBV5-1	-	-	TRBJ1-1	TGCGCCAGCAGCTCGACAGGCGACACTGAAGCTTTCTTT	CASSSTGDTEAFF
TRBV6-5	once	-	TRBJ2-3	TGTGCCAGCAGGGCCGGGGGTACAGATACGCAGTATTTT	CASRAGGTDTQYF
TRBV19	-	TRBD1	TRBJ2-7	TGTGCCAGTAGTGAACGACAGGGAAAAGATCGCCACGAGCAGTACTTC	CASSERQGKDRHEQYF
TRBV28	-	-	TRBJ1-1	TGTGCCAGCAGATCTACCCGCAGGGTCACTGAAGCTTTCTTT	CASRSTRRVTEAFF
TRBV28	-	TRBD1	TRBJ2-4	TGTGCCAGCAGTTTCATGCCGACAGGGGCTCCACAGTACTTC	CASSFMPTGAPQYF
TRBV19	-	-	TRBJ1-5	TGTGCCAGTAGTACTCAGGAAGACCAGCCCCAGCATTTT	CASSTQEDQPQHF
TRBV6-5	-	-	TRBJ2-1	TGTGCCAGCAGACTACAGGGCGATGAGCAGTTCTTC	CASRLQGDEQFF
TRBV7-2	-	-	TRBJ2-5	TGTGCCAGCAGCTTAGCCAGTCGAGAGACCCAGTACTTC	CASSLASRETQYF
TRBV2	few	TRBD1	TRBJ1-5	TGTGCCAGCAGGGACAGGGACTATAGCAATCAGCCCCAGCATTTT	CASRDRDYSNQPQHF
TRBV2	once	-	TRBJ1-2	TGTGCCAGCAGTGAGGAGGCCGAAGACTATGGCTACACCTTC	CASSEEAEDYGYTF
TRBV28	-	-	TRBJ1-2	TGTGCCAGCAATTCCGCGGGCCGGGGATTTGGCTACACCTTC	CASNSAGRGFGYTF
TRBV3-1/TRBV3-2	-	TRBD1	TRBJ1-2	TGTGCCAGCAGCGACGGACAGGGGCACTATGGCTACACCTTC	CASSDGQGHYGYTF
TRBV9	-	-	TRBJ2-2	TGTGCCAGCAACGGGTTACCGAACACCGGGGAGCTGTTTTTT	CASNGLPNTGELFF
TRBV19	-	TRBD2	TRBJ2-7	TGTGCCAGTAGTCCCACCGGGGGGTCCTACGAGCAGTACTTC	CASSPTGGSYEQYF
TRBV6-5	-	TRBD1	TRBJ1-2	TGTGCCAGCAGATTGGACAGGGAGAGTTATGGCTACACCTTC	CASRLDRESYGYTF
TRBV5-4	-	TRBD2	TRBJ2-5	TGTGCCAGCAGCTCGGGAGCGGGGGTTGAGACCCAGTACTTC	CASSSGAGVETQYF
TRBV7-2	-	-	TRBJ2-7	TGTGCCAGCAGCTTAGGACTCTCCTTAGAGCAGTACTTC	CASSLGLSLEQYF
TRBV12-3/TRBV12-4	few	-	TRBJ2-5	TGTGCCAGCAGTTTAGCAGGGGGAGAGACCCAGTACTTC	CASSLAGGETQYF
TRBV28	-	TRBD1	TRBJ1-1	TGTGCCAGCAGGCCCGGGACAGGCCCCACTGAAGCTTTCTTT	CASRPGTGPTEAFF
TRBV11-2	-	-	TRBJ1-2	TGTGCCAGCAGCCCCGGCGGGTTTGGATATGGCTACACCTTC	CASSPGGFGYGYTF
TRBV7-6	-	-	TRBJ2-7	TGTGCCAGCAGCTTTGACATTTTATCCTACGAGCAGTACTTC	CASSFDILSYEQYF
TRBV6-5	-	TRBD2	TRBJ2-4	TGTGCCAGCAGTTACACTAGCGGGGGGCCCGGCATTCAGTACTTC	CASSYTSGGPGIQYF
TRBV3-1/TRBV3-2	few	TRBD2	TRBJ2-2	TGTGCCAGCAGCCAGGACGGGGGGAGCACCGGGGAGCTGTTTTTT	CASSQDGGSTGELFF
TRBV2	once	TRBD1	TRBJ1-3	TGTGCCAGCAGTTCGACAGGGGGCCCTGGAAACACCATATATTTT	CASSSTGGPGNTIYF
TRBV5-4	-	-	TRBJ2-3	TGTGCCAGCGCAATGGGGGCCGCGAGGGGTACGCAGTATTTT	CASAMGAARGTQYF
TRBV18	few	-	TRBJ2-5	TGTGCCAGCTCACCGGGACTTGAAGAGACCCAGTACTTC	CASSPGLEETQYF
TRBV18	-	-	TRBJ1-1	TGTGCCAGCTCACCATCGGGGGTACGGAACACTGAAGCTTTCTTT	CASSPSGVRNTEAFF
TRBV4-2	few	-	TRBJ2-5	TGTGCCAGCAGCCAAGTCACAGATTGGGCCCAGTACTTC	CASSQVTDWAQYF
TRBV27	-	TRBD1	TRBJ1-2	TGTGCCAGCGGGGACAGGGTCCGCTATGGCTACACCTTC	CASGDRVRYGYTF
TRBV25-1	-	TRBD2	TRBJ2-7	TGTGCCAGCAGTCGGGCCGGGGGGTACGAGCAGTACTTC	CASSRAGGYEQYF
TRBV4-2	-	-	TRBJ1-5	TGTGCCAGCAGCCAAGACAGGGAGGAGCAGCCCCAGCATTTT	CASSQDREEQPQHF
TRBV7-8	-	TRBD1	TRBJ1-5	TGTGCCAGCAGCTTCGGACAGGGAACCCCCAATCAGCCCCAGCATTTT	CASSFGQGTPNQPQHF
TRBV10-3	few	TRBD1	TRBJ1-2	TGTGCCATCAGTGAGGGACAGGGAGGTATCTATGGCTACACCTTC	CAISEGQGGIYGYTF
TRBV3-1/TRBV3-2	-	TRBD1	TRBJ1-4	TGTGCCAGCAGTCCCGGGACAGGGAAAAGAGGGAGTGAAAAACTGTTTTTT	CASSPGTGKRGSEKLFF
TRBV3-1/TRBV3-2	-	TRBD1	TRBJ2-1	TGTGCCAGCAGAGCCGGGACAGGGGTTTATGAGCAGTTCTTC	CASRAGTGVYEQFF
TRBV2	-	TRBD1	TRBJ2-3	TGTGCCAGCATTTCGGGTAGGGGGCCCGATACGCAGTATTTT	CASISGRGPDTQYF
TRBV12-3/TRBV12-4	-	-	TRBJ1-2	TGTGCCAGCAGTTTAGGTCAAAACTATGGCTACACCTTC	CASSLGQNYGYTF
TRBV6-5	-	TRBD2	TRBJ2-7	TGTGCCAGCAGTTACTCGGACACACGGGGGGGGTACGAGCAGTACTTC	CASSYSDTRGGYEQYF
TRBV4-2	-	-	TRBJ1-6	TGTGCCAGCAGCCAAGCGGCAGACGACTCTTCACCCCTCCACTTT	CASSQAADDSSPLHF
TRBV7-2	once	-	TRBJ1-1	TGTGCCAGCAGCTCCTGGGGGGGGCAGAACACTGAAGCTTTCTTT	CASSSWGGQNTEAFF
TRBV9	-	TRBD1	TRBJ2-5	TGTGCCAGCAGCAGGGGGCTGGGAGAGACCCAGTACTTC	CASSRGLGETQYF
TRBV7-6	-	TRBD1	TRBJ1-4	TGTGCCAGCAGCCAGACAGGGATTAATGAAAAACTGTTTTTT	CASSQTGINEKLFF
TRBV25-1	-	-	TRBJ2-1	TGTGCCAGCAGTGAATTCGGGCAGGGATCCTACAATGAGCAGTTCTTC	CASSEFGQGSYNEQFF
TRBV20-1	-	TRBD1	TRBJ1-5	TGCAGTGCTAGTGAGGGGGCTGGTCAGCCCCAGCATTTT	CSASEGAGQPQHF
TRBV28	-	TRBD1	TRBJ2-7	TGTGCCAGCAGTCAGGGGGCCTACGAGCAGTACTTC	CASSQGAYEQYF
TRBV7-9	-	-	TRBJ2-1	TGTGCCAGCAGCCCGCGCGGAGGACTGGTGAGGATCAATGAGCAGTTCTTC	CASSPRGGLVRINEQFF
TRBV6-5	-	-	TRBJ2-5	TGTGCCAGCAGTTCCGGGGGGAGGGGGGAGACCCAGTACTTC	CASSSGGRGETQYF
TRBV10-3	-	-	TRBJ2-2	TGTGCCATCAGTCGACAGGGAGGTAACACCGGGGAGCTGTTTTTT	CAISRQGGNTGELFF
TRBV12-5	-	-	TRBJ1-1	TGTGCTAGTGGTCTCCAGGGGAACACTGAAGCTTTCTTT	CASGLQGNTEAFF
TRBV5-5	many	-	TRBJ2-2	TGTGCCAGCAGCATGCAGGGTATCGGGGAGCTGTTTTTT	CASSMQGIGELFF
TRBV11-2	-	TRBD1	TRBJ2-1	TGTGCCAGCAGCTTAGGAGGTTACAGGGGCGGTGAGCAGTTCTTC	CASSLGGYRGGEQFF